This TCR beta chain is drawn from a study of memory CD4+ T cells and cytomegalovirus serostatus. This clone was found a few times. Other DNA sequences in this specimen translate into the identical CDR3. Single viable CD3+CD4+CD8-CD45RO+ cells were sorted as the memory CD4+ T cells. From germline, CDR1 is MDHEN and CDR2 SYDVKM. This CDR3 is built from 15 residues. V was clipped by 5 bases and J by 4 bases; unmatched bases: 7. Per the authors' pipeline: Out-of-frame sequences were removed, leaving about 2,300,000 distinct TCRbeta sequences. The repertoire was sequenced with immunoSEQ multiplex PCR; TCRdb's copy has only in-frame clones and lacks some. That table is the source of V, J and clone size, and D and trimming were worked out from the DNA. The table records about 31,000 clones, approximately 72% of them present only once.

The gene calls are TRBV28 and TRBJ1-1, with TRBD1 matching 10 bases. The sample consisted of memory CD4+ T cells from blood. The TCR originated in an adult in good health and CMV-seronegative. Some clones in this sample may be carry-over from other donors' samples. The CDR3 spells CASSLRTGGVTEAFF. The CDR3, as DNA: TGTGCCAGCAGTCTCCGGACAGGGGGGGTCACTGAAGCTTTCTTT.